This TCR beta chain was profiled in a study of shared clonotypes between healthy human individuals. Study background: Three plates were used per donor for CD4 naive, three for CD4 memory, two for CD8 naive and one for CD8 memory. Study-level points and caveats: Larger estimated richness was generally recorded for naive subsets relative to memory subsets.

In regard to this clone: Its antigen is not known.

V was clipped by 0 bases and J by 11 bases, with 10 bases between them. Germline values: CDR1 SQVTM, CDR2 ANQGSEA. The CDR3 is 11 residues long. Profiling relied on immunoSEQ multiplex PCR, and the TCRdb table lists in-frame clones only, not all of them. Altogether a few million clones are present, more than 80% being singletons, with the ten largest covering around 0.14%. A split of CD4+ cells into CD45RA+ naive and CD45RA-negative memory subsets was performed. The source is a man aged 18 to 35 in good health. The chain employs TRBV29-1 and TRBJ1-1, with unresolved D. Specimen: naive CD4+ T cells sorted from blood. As for subset: CD45RA+ positively selected. Here the CDR3 reads CSVEDPRPAFF. CDR3 DNA: TGCAGCGTTGAAGACCCACGCCCGGCTTTCTTT. The full variable domain, with the rest looked up from reference TRBV29-1 and TRBJ1-1, is SAVISQKPSRDICQRGTSLTIQCQVDSQVTMMFWYRQQPGQSLTLIATANQGSEATYESGFVIDKFPISRPNLTFSTLTVSNMSPEDSSIYLCSVEDPRPAFFGQGTRLTVV.